The present T cell receptor (beta chain) was sequenced within a study of blood T cells in healthy people across ages. The CDR3 runs to 13 residues. Germline loops: CDR1 KGHDR, CDR2 SFDVKD. Trimming pared 3 bases from V and 5 bases from J, leaving 9 bases between. The second PCR ran roughly 6 to 11 cycles with a sample-barcoded 5' primer and J-beta primers. Every cDNA was tagged by a template-switch adaptor with 12 random nucleotides. TCRdb reanalysed the 5' RACE reads using MiXCR and keeps one entry per CDR3 protein. The sample lists about 1.8 million distinct CDR3 sequences; roughly 49% were seen once. Study findings and constraints: Diversity figures based on one million T cells were deemed too low. Getting older went along with TCR beta diversity per million T cells dropping roughly linearly.

With respect to this clonotype: What it binds is not known.

The people who gave samples were healthy Caucasians from Russia, aged roughly 6 to 100. This TCR came from a woman aged 40 to 50 in good health. This chain links TRBV24-1 with TRBJ1-2; D uncertain. The sequenced material came from blood. CDR3 bases: TGTGCCACCAGTGATCACACAGTTTATGGCTACACCTTC. This gives the protein CATSDHTVYGYTF.